The source of this T cell receptor (beta chain) is a study of blood T cell repertoires in COVID-19. Overall study context: Donors in the United States, Italy and Spain gave samples during acute or convalescent COVID-19.

Method: immunoSEQ multiplex PCR; TCRdb's copy keeps in-frame clones and lacks some. The sample shows over 85,000 clones, approximately 82% of them seen only once. The V end lost 3 bases, the J end lost 0 bases, and 11 bases lay between the germline ends. The germline V gene has CDR1 SNHLY and CDR2 FYNNEI. CDR3 length equals 15 residues. Material for sequencing was peripheral blood. The TCR sequence derives from a woman older than 75 with acute or convalescent COVID-19. The V and J genes are TRBV2 and TRBJ1-1, with D maybe TRBD1 (5 bases). The CDR3 loop reads CASSDQSGVNTEAFF. Written as DNA, the CDR3 is TGTGCCAGCAGTGATCAATCGGGGGTGAACACTGAAGCTTTCTTT.